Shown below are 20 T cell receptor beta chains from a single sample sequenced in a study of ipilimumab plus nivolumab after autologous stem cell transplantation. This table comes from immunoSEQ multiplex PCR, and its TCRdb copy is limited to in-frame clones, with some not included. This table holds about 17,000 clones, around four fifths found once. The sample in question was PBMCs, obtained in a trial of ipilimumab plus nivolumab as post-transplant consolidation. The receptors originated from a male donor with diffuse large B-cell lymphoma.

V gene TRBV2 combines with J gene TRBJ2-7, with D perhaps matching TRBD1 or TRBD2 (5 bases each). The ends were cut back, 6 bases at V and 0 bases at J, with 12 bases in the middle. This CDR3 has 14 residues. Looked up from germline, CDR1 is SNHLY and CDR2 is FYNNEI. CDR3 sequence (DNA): TGTGCCAGCAGACGGGACGAAAGCTCCTACGAGCAGTACTTC. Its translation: CASRRDESSYEQYF.

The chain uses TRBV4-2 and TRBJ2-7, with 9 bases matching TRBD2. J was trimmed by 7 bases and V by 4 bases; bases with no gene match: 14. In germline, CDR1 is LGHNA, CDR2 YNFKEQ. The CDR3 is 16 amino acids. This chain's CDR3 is CASSPHISGGAGEQYF. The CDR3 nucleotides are TGTGCCAGCAGCCCTCATATTAGCGGGGGAGCGGGGGAGCAGTACTTC.

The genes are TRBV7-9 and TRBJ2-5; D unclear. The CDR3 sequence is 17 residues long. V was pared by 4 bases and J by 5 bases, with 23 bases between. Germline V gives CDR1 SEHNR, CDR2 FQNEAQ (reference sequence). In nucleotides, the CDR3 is TGTGCCAGCAGCTCTCCTAGACTGGCAGGTTATGTGGAGACCCAGTACTTC. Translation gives CASSSPRLAGYVETQYF.

DNA for the CDR3: TGTGCCAGCAGCTTAGGCCAGGGGAAGGGCGAGCAGTACTTC. Residues: CASSLGQGKGEQYF. J is TRBJ2-7 and V is TRBV7-6, with D perhaps matching TRBD1 (6 bases). V was pared by 1 base and J by 6 bases, with 13 bases between. The CDR3 has 14 residues. From germline, CDR1 is SGHVS and CDR2 FNYEAQ.

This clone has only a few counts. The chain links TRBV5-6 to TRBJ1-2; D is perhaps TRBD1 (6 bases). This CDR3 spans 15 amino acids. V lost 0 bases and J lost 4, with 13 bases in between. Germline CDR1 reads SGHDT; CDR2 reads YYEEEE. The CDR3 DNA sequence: TGTGCCAGCAGCTTGGGGTGGGACATGTTCTATGGCTACACCTTC. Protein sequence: CASSLGWDMFYGYTF. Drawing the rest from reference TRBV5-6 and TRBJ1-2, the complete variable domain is DAGVTQSPTHLIKTRGQQVTLRCSPKSGHDTVSWYQQALGQGPQFIFQYYEEEERQRGNFPDRFSGHQFPNYSSELNVNALLLGDSALYLCASSLGWDMFYGYTFGSGTRLTVV.

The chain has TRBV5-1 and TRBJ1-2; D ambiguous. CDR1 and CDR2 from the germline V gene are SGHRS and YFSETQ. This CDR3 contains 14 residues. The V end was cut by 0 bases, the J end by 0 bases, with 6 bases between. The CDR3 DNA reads TGCGCCAGCAGCTTGGCCACAGCTAACTATGGCTACACCTTC. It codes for CASSLATANYGYTF.

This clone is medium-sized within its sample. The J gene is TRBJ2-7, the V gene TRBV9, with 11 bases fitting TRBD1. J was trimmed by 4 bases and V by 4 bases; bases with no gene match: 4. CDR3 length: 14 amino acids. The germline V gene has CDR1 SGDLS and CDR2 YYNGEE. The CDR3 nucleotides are TGTGCCAGCAGCCTTGGACAGGGGGCTTACGAGCAGTACTTC. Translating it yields CASSLGQGAYEQYF.

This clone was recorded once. In DNA, the CDR3 is TGCGCCAGCAGCTTGCAGGGGAGCTCTGGGGCCAACGTCCTGACTTTC. It specifies CASSLQGSSGANVLTF. The rearrangement uses TRBV5-1 and TRBJ2-6; the D gene is possibly TRBD1 (6 bases). Trimming cost V 1 base and J 0 bases, with 8 bases left between them. Germline values: CDR1 SGHRS, CDR2 YFSETQ. CDR3 length equals 16 residues.

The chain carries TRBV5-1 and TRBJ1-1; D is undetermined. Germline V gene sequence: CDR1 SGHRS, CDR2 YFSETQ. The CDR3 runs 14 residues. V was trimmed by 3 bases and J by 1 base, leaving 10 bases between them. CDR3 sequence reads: CASSSGWRNTEAFF. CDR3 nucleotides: TGCGCCAGCAGCTCGGGGTGGAGGAACACTGAAGCTTTCTTT. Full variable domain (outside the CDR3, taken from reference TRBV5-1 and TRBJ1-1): KAGVTQTPRYLIKTRGQQVTLSCSPISGHRSVSWYQQTPGQGLQFLFEYFSETQRNKGNFPGRFSGRQFSNSRSEMNVSTLELGDSALYLCASSSGWRNTEAFFGQGTRLTVV.

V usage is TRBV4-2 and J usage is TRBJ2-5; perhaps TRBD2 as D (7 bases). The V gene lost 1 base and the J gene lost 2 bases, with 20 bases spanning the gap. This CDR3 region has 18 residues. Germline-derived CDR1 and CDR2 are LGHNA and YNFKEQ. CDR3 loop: CASSQVGGGGRTQETQYF. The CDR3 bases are TGTGCCAGCAGCCAAGTGGGTGGGGGGGGCCGAACTCAAGAGACCCAGTACTTC.

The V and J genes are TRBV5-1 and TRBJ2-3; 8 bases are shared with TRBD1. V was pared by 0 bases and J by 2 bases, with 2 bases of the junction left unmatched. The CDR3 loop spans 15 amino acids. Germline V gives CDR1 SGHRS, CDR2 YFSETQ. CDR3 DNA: TGCGCCAGCAGCTTGGGGGACAGGCACACAGATACGCAGTATTTT. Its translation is CASSLGDRHTDTQYF.

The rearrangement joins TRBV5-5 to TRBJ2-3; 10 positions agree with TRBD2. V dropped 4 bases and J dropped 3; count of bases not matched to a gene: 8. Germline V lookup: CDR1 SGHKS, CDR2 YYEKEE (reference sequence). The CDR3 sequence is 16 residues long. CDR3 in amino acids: CASSTGLAATTDTQYF. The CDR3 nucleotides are TGTGCCAGCAGCACCGGACTAGCGGCAACAACAGATACGCAGTATTTT.

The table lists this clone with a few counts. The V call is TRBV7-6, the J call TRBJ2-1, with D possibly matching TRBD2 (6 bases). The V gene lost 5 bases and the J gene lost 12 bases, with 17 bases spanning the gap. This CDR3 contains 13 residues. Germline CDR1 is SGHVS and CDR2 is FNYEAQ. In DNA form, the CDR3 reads TGTGCCAGCAGCAGTGGGAGGCAGGAACGGCAGTTCTTC. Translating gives CASSSGRQERQFF.

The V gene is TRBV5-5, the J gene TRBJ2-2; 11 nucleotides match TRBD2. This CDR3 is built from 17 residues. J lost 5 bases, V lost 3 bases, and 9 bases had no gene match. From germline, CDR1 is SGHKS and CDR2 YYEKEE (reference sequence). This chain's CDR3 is CASSSGSGRALTGELFF. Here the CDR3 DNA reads TGTGCCAGCAGCTCGGGTAGCGGGAGGGCTTTGACCGGGGAGCTGTTTTTT. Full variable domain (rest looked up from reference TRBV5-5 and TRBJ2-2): DAGVTQSPTHLIKTRGQQVTLRCSPISGHKSVSWYQQVLGQGPQFIFQYYEKEERGRGNFPDRFSARQFPNYSSELNVNALLLGDSALYLCASSSGSGRALTGELFFGEGSRLTVL.

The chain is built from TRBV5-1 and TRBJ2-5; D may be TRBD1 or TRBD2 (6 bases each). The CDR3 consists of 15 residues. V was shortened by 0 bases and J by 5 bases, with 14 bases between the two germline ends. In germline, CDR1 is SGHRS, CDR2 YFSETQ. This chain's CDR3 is CASSLAGGALETQYF. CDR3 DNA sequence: TGCGCCAGCAGCTTGGCCGGGGGCGCTTTGGAGACCCAGTACTTC.

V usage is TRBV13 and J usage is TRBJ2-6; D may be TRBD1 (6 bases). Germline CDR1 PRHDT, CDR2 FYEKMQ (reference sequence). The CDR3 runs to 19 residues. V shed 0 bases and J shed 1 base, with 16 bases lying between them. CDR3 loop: CASSLGFQGIGSGANVLTF. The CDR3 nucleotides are TGTGCCAGCAGCTTAGGCTTTCAGGGGATAGGGTCTGGGGCCAACGTCCTGACTTTC.

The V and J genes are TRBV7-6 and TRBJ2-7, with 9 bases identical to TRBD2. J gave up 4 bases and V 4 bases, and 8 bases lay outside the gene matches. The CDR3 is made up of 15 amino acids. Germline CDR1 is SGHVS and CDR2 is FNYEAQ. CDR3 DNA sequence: TGTGCCAGCAGCTCCTTAGCGGGAGCAAGGTACGAGCAGTACTTC. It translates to CASSSLAGARYEQYF.

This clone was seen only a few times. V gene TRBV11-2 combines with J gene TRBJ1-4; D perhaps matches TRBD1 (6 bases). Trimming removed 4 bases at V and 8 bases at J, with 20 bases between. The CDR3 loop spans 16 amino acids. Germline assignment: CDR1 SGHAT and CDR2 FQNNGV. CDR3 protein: CASSSSRGGFFEKLFF. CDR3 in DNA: TGTGCCAGCAGCTCCTCGCGAGGGGGGTTTTTCGAAAAACTGTTTTTT.

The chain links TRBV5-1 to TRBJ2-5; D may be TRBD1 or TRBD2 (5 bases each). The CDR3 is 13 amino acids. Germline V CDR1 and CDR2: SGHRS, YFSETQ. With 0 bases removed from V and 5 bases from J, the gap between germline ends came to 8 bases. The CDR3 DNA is TGCGCCAGCAGCTTGGAAGGGGACGAGACCCAGTACTTC. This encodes CASSLEGDETQYF.

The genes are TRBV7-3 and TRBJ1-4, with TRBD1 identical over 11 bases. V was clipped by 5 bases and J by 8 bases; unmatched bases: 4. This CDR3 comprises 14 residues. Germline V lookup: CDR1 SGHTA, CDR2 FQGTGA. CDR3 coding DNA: TGTGCCAGCAGCCTGGGACAGGGGGAAGAAAAACTGTTTTTT. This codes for CASSLGQGEEKLFF. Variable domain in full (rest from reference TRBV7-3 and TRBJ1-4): GAGVSQTPSNKVTEKGKYVELRCDPISGHTALYWYRQSLGQGPEFLIYFQGTGAADDSGLPNDRFFAVRPEGSVSTLKIQRTERGDSAVYLCASSLGQGEEKLFFGSGTQLSVL.